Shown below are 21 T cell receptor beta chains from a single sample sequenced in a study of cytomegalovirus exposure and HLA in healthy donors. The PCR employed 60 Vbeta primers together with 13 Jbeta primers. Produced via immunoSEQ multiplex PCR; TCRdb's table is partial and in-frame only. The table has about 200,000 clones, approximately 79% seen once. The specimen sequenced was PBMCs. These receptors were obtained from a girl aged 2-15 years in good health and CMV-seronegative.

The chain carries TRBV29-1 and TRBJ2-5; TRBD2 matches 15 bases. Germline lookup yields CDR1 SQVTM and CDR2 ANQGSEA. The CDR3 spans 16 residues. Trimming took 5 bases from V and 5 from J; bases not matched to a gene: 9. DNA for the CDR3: TGCAGCGTTCGGCCGTCCGGGACTAGCGGGAGGGAGACCCAGTACTTC. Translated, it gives CSVRPSGTSGRETQYF. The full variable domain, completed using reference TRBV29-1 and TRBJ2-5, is SAVISQKPSRDICQRGTSLTIQCQVDSQVTMMFWYRQQPGQSLTLIATANQGSEATYESGFVIDKFPISRPNLTFSTLTVSNMSPEDSSIYLCSVRPSGTSGRETQYFGPGTRLLVL.

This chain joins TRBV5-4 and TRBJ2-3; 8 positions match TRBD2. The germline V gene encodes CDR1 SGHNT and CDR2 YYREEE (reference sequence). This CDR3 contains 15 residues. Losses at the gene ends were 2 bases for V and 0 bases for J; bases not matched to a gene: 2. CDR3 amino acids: CASSFTSGSTDTQYF. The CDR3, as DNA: TGTGCCAGCAGCTTCACTAGCGGAAGCACAGATACGCAGTATTTT.

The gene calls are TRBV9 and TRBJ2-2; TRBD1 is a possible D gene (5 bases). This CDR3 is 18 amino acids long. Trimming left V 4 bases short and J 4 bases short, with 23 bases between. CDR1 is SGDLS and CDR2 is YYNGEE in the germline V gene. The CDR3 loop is CASSTGPLLGWGTGELFF. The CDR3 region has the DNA TGTGCCAGCAGCACAGGTCCTTTATTGGGCTGGGGCACCGGGGAGCTGTTTTTT.

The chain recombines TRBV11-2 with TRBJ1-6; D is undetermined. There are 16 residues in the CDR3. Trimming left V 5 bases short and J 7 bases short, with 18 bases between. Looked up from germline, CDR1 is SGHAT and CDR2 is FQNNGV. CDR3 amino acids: CASSQFRPGVNSPLHF. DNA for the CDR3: TGTGCCAGCAGCCAATTTCGGCCAGGTGTAAATTCACCCCTCCACTTT. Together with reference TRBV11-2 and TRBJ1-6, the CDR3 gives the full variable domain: EAGVAQSPRYKIIEKRQSVAFWCNPISGHATLYWYQQILGQGPKLLIQFQNNGVVDDSQLPKDRFSAERLKGVDSTLKIQPAKLEDSAVYLCASSQFRPGVNSPLHFGNGTRLTVT.

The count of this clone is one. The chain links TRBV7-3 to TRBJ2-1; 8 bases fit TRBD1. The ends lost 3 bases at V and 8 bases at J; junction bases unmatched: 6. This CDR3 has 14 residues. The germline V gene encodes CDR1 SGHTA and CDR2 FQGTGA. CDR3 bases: TGTGCCAGCAGCTTGGGCAGGGGGCGCGATGAGCAGTTCTTC. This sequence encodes CASSLGRGRDEQFF. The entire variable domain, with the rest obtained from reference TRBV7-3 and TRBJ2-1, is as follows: GAGVSQTPSNKVTEKGKYVELRCDPISGHTALYWYRQSLGQGPEFLIYFQGTGAADDSGLPNDRFFAVRPEGSVSTLKIQRTERGDSAVYLCASSLGRGRDEQFFGPGTRLTVL.

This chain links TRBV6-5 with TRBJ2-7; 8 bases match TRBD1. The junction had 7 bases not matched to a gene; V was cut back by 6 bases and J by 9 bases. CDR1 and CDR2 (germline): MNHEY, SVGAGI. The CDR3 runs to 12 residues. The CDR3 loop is CASSRTGFGQYF. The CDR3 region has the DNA TGTGCCAGCAGCAGGACAGGGTTCGGGCAGTACTTC.

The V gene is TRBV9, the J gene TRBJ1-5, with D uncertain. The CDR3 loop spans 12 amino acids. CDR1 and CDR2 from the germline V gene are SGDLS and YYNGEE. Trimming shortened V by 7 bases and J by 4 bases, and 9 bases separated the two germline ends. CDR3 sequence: CASGSGNQPQHF. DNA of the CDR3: TGTGCCAGCGGCTCAGGAAATCAGCCCCAGCATTTT.

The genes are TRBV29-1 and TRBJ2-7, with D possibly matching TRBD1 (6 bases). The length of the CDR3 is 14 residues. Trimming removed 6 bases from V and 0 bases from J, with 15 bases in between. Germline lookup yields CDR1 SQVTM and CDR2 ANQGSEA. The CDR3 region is CSVSDRTSSYEQYF. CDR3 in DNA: TGCAGCGTGAGCGACAGGACGAGCTCCTACGAGCAGTACTTC.

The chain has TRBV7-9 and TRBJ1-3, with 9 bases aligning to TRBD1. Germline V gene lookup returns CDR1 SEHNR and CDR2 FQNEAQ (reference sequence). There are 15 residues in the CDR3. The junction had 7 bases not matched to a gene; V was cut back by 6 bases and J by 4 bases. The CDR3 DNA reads TGTGCCAGCAGAGATGGGGGACAGGGAGGAAACACCATATATTTT. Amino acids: CASRDGGQGGNTIYF.

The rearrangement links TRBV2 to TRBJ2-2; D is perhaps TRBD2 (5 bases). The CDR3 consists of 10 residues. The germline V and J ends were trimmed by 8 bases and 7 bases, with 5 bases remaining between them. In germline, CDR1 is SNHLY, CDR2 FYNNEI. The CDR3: CASEGGELFF. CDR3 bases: TGTGCCAGCGAGGGCGGGGAGCTGTTTTTT.

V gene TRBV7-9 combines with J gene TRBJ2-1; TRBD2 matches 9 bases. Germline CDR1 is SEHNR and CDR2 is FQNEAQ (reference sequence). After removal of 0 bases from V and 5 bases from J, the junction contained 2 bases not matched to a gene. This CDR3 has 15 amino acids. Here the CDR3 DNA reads TGTGCCAGCAGCTTAGCGGGACTAGCCGACAATGAGCAGTTCTTC. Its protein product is CASSLAGLADNEQFF.

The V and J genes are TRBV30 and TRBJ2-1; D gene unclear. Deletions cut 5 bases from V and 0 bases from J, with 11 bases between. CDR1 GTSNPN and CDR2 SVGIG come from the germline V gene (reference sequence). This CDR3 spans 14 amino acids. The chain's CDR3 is CAWDAKSSYNEQFF. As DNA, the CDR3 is TGTGCCTGGGATGCGAAGAGCTCCTACAATGAGCAGTTCTTC.

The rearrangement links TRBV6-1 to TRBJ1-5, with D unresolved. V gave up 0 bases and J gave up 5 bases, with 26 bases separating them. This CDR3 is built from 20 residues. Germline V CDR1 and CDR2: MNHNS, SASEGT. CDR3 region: CASSEARPGRGRVTDQPQHF. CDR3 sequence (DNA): TGTGCCAGCAGTGAAGCGAGACCAGGCCGGGGTCGGGTTACCGATCAGCCCCAGCATTTT.

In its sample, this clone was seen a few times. The CDR3 DNA is TGTGCCAGCAGCCCTCGGGGGGCAAGACAGTACTTC. Protein: CASSPRGARQYF. This chain joins TRBV6-6 and TRBJ2-7; the D gene is possibly TRBD2 (7 bases). V was clipped by 6 bases and J by 10 bases, with 16 bases between them. The CDR3 totals 12 residues. Germline lookup yields CDR1 MNHNY and CDR2 SVGAGI (reference sequence).

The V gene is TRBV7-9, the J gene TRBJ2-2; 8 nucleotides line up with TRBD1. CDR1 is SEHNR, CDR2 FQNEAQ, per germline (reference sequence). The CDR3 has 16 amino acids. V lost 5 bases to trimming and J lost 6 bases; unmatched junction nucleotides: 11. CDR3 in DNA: TGTGCCAGCAGCCCCCCGACAGGGGAGGTCTCCGGGGAGCTGTTTTTT. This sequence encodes CASSPPTGEVSGELFF.

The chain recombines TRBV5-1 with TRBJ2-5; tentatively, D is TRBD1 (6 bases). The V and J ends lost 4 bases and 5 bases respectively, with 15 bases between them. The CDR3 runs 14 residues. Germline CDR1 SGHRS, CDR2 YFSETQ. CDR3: CASSLLGTTETQYF. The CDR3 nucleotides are TGCGCCAGCAGCCTATTGGGGACAACGGAGACCCAGTACTTC.

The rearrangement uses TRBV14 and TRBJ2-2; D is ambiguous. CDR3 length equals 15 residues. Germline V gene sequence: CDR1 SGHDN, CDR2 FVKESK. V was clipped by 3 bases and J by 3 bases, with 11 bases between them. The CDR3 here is CASSHSSSYTGELFF. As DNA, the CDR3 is TGTGCCAGCAGCCATAGCAGTTCCTACACCGGGGAGCTGTTTTTT.

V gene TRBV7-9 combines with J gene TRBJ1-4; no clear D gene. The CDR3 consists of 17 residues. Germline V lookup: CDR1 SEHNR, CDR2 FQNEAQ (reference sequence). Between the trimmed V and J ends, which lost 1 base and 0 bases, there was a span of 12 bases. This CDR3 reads CASSLDRGRSTNEKLFF. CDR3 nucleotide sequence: TGTGCCAGCAGCTTAGATAGAGGCCGTTCAACTAATGAAAAACTGTTTTTT. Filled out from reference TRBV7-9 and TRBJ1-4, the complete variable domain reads DTGVSQNPRHKITKRGQNVTFRCDPISEHNRLYWYRQTLGQGPEFLTYFQNEAQLEKSRLLSDRFSAERPKGSFSTLEIQRTEQGDSAMYLCASSLDRGRSTNEKLFFGSGTQLSVL.

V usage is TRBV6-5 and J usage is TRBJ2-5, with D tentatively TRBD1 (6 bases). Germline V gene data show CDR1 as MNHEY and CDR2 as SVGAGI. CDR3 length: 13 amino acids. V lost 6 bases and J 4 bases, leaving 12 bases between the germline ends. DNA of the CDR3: TGTGCCAGCAGAAAGACAGGTGGAGAGACCCAGTACTTC. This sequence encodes CASRKTGGETQYF.

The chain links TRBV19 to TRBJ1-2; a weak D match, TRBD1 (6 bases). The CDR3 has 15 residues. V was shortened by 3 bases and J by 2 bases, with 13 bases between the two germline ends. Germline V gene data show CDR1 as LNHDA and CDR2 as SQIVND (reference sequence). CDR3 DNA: TGTGCCAGTAGTATCCTACGGACAGTCAACTATGGCTACACCTTC. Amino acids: CASSILRTVNYGYTF.

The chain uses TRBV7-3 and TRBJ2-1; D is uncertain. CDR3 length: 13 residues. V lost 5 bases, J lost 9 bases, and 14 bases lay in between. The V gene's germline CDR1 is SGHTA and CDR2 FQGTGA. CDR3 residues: CASSPTLGGEQFF. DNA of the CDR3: TGTGCCAGCAGCCCCACTTTAGGCGGTGAGCAGTTCTTC.